This T cell receptor (beta chain) is from a study of CD8 T cells in Susac syndrome. TCR beta sequencing was performed on blood CD8+ and CD4+ T cells. Purification of the CD8+ and CD4+ T cells relied on negative isolation, and TEMRA cells underwent FACS enrichment. With random hexamers, reverse transcription was performed on 0.5 to 1 ug of RNA. It was immunoSEQ multiplex PCR that amplified TCR beta CDR3 across 54 Vbeta and 13 Jbeta. TCRdb re-called the immunoSEQ multiplex PCR reads with MiXCR, one entry per CDR3 protein. The sample lists about 300,000 distinct CDR3 sequences, around 85% seen once, with 0.21% in the top ten. Note on this clonotype: The antigen remains undetermined.

Study results and limitations: Individuals included in the TCR sequencing and HLA analysis were acknowledged by the study to be relatively few in number.

This TCR derives from a human donor with multiple sclerosis. Input material: CD8+ T cells from PBMCs.

The DNA of the CDR3 is TGTGCCAGCAGCGGCGGGTGGGGAGACGAGCAGTACTTC. It codes for CASSGGWGDEQYF. The chain is built from TRBV7-8 and TRBJ2-7; D is possibly TRBD2 (5 bases). V lost 5 bases to trimming and J lost 5 bases, with 13 bases between them. Per the germline V gene, CDR1 is SGHVS and CDR2 is FQNEAQ. This CDR3 region has 13 residues.